Listed here are 25 T cell receptor beta chains from one sample, sequenced in a study of blood T cell repertoires in COVID-19 (TCRdb year 2020). The method was the immunoSEQ multiplex PCR assay. TCRdb took over this immuneACCESS table, retaining in-frame rearrangements with V and J assigned. Such tables are incomplete; in checked studies, under half of the missing clones stem from an unresolved V gene, and the remainder is unexplained. The sample table records over 50,000 clones; just under 85% of these occur just once. The ten largest clones represent around 5% of the sample. Specimen: peripheral blood. Source of these receptors: a man in his 70s with acute or convalescent COVID-19.

The rearrangement links TRBV5-4 to TRBJ2-1; maybe TRBD1 (7 bases). V was cut by 2 bases and J by 7 bases, with 10 bases left in between. The CDR3 is 13 amino acids. CDR1 SGHNT and CDR2 YYREEE come from the germline V gene (reference sequence). The CDR3 is CASSLSGGNEQFF. The CDR3 coding sequence is TGTGCCAGCAGCTTATCAGGGGGGAATGAGCAGTTCTTC. Full variable domain (missing parts from reference TRBV5-4 and TRBJ2-1): ETGVTQSPTHLIKTRGQQVTLRCSSQSGHNTVSWYQQALGQGPQFIFQYYREEENGRGNFPPRFSGLQFPNYSSELNVNALELDDSALYLCASSLSGGNEQFFGPGTRLTVL.

The rearrangement uses TRBV5-1 and TRBJ1-1; 7 positions agree with TRBD1. After removal of 4 bases from V and 7 bases from J, the junction contained 4 bases not matched to a gene. Germline lookup yields CDR1 SGHRS and CDR2 YFSETQ. The CDR3 totals 12 residues. DNA of the CDR3: TGCGCCAGCAGCCGAGGACAGGATGAAGCTTTCTTT. It encodes CASSRGQDEAFF.

The chain is built from TRBV19 and TRBJ2-3, with 8 bases fitting TRBD2. CDR3 length: 16 amino acids. In germline, CDR1 is LNHDA, CDR2 SQIVND (reference sequence). Trimming cost V 5 bases and J 7 bases; bases outside gene matches: 14. As DNA, the CDR3 is TGTGCCAGTAGTGTCAATACGGGGGGGGCTGTAAATACGCAGTATTTT. It encodes CASSVNTGGAVNTQYF.

The CDR3: CASSQGYEGDEQYF. DNA for the CDR3: TGCGCCAGCAGCCAGGGTTATGAAGGGGACGAGCAGTACTTC. V and J are TRBV5-1 and TRBJ2-7; D is perhaps TRBD1 (5 bases). V lost 4 bases to trimming and J lost 5 bases, with 16 bases between them. Germline CDR1 SGHRS, CDR2 YFSETQ. The CDR3 runs to 14 residues.

The V and J genes are TRBV5-1 and TRBJ2-3; 10 bases fit TRBD1. With 0 bases clipped from V and 3 bases from J, the junction kept 7 bases outside the gene matches. The CDR3 loop spans 17 amino acids. In germline, CDR1 is SGHRS, CDR2 YFSETQ. CDR3 protein: CASSLEPLGQGTDTQYF. CDR3 nucleotides: TGCGCCAGCAGCTTGGAGCCCTTGGGACAGGGGACAGATACGCAGTATTTT.

The V gene is TRBV18, the J gene TRBJ1-2, with D perhaps TRBD1 (5 bases). Germline CDR1 reads KGHSH; CDR2 reads LQKENI. The CDR3 totals 14 residues. Trimming pared 0 bases from V and 4 bases from J, leaving 9 bases between. CDR3 region: CASSPPPGIYGYTF. CDR3 nucleotides: TGTGCCAGCTCACCACCGCCAGGGATCTATGGCTACACCTTC.

The rearrangement joins TRBV7-6 to TRBJ2-5; D might be TRBD2 (5 bases). Trimming took 1 base from V and 5 from J, leaving 11 bases between them. Germline V lookup: CDR1 SGHVS, CDR2 FNYEAQ. There are 14 residues in the CDR3. CDR3 region: CASSLGAGGETQYF. The CDR3 DNA is TGTGCCAGCAGCTTAGGGGCGGGCGGGGAGACCCAGTACTTC.

V and J are TRBV7-2 and TRBJ1-5; D is unresolved. V was trimmed by 3 bases and J by 12 bases, leaving 15 bases between them. The CDR3 consists of 13 residues. CDR1 is SGHTA and CDR2 is FQGNSA in the germline V gene. Here the CDR3 reads CASSLGSGRLQHF. CDR3 bases: TGTGCCAGCAGCTTGGGATCGGGGAGGCTCCAGCATTTT.

This chain links TRBV18 with TRBJ1-2; D is unclear. V was shortened by 3 bases and J by 2 bases, with 10 bases between the two germline ends. The CDR3 is 14 amino acids. From germline, CDR1 is KGHSH and CDR2 LQKENI. CDR3 bases: TGTGCCAGCTCACCCGACGCAGGCAACTATGGCTACACCTTC. This translates into CASSPDAGNYGYTF.

The genes are TRBV2 and TRBJ2-1; 8 nucleotides align to TRBD2. CDR3 length: 14 amino acids. V shed 7 bases, J shed 5 bases, and the junction held 7 bases outside the gene matches. Germline loops: CDR1 SNHLY, CDR2 FYNNEI. The CDR3 reads CASIGGGPNNEQFF. The CDR3 DNA follows: TGTGCCAGCATCGGCGGGGGGCCTAACAATGAGCAGTTCTTC.

The V gene is TRBV7-9, the J gene TRBJ2-2, with 12 bases aligning to TRBD2. The CDR3 runs to 15 residues. CDR1 and CDR2 (germline): SEHNR, FQNEAQ (reference sequence). V was clipped by 6 bases and J by 6 bases; unmatched bases: 5. The CDR3 here is CASSGTSGGSGELFF. CDR3 DNA: TGTGCCAGCAGTGGAACTAGCGGGGGGTCCGGGGAGCTGTTTTTT.

The chain employs TRBV27 and TRBJ2-1; TRBD2 aligns across 9 bases. Trimming took 11 bases from V and 10 from J; bases not matched to a gene: 9. The V gene's germline CDR1 is MNHEY and CDR2 SMNVEV (reference sequence). The CDR3 is 12 amino acids. CDR3 protein: CAAGLAGEEQFF. DNA for the CDR3: TGTGCCGCCGGTTTAGCGGGGGAGGAGCAGTTCTTC.

The V call is TRBV6-5, the J call TRBJ1-1; a weak D match, TRBD1 (6 bases). The CDR3 extends over 13 amino acids. Germline CDR1 MNHEY, CDR2 SVGAGI. The V end lost 6 bases, the J end lost 1 base, and 9 bases lay between the germline ends. This CDR3 reads CASSQQGNTEAFF. The CDR3 DNA sequence: TGTGCCAGCAGCCAACAGGGGAACACTGAAGCTTTCTTT.

V gene TRBV2 combines with J gene TRBJ2-7; 13 bases align to TRBD2. The germline gives CDR1 SNHLY, CDR2 FYNNEI. V gave up 4 bases and J gave up 0 bases; unmatched junction bases: 6. CDR3 size: 17 residues. The CDR3 protein is CASSATGLAGYSYEQYF. The CDR3 DNA is TGTGCCAGCAGTGCGACGGGACTAGCGGGGTACTCCTACGAGCAGTACTTC.

The chain joins TRBV3-1 (or the pseudogene TRBV3-2) to TRBJ1-2, with 7 nucleotides matching TRBD1. The CDR3 length is 17 residues. Per the germline V gene, CDR1 is LGHDT and CDR2 is YNNKEL (reference sequence). The V gene end was trimmed by 4 bases and the J gene end by 4 bases; junction bases not matched to a gene: 15. The chain's CDR3 is CASSPSPSGQPFYGYTF. For the CDR3, the DNA is TGTGCCAGCAGCCCGAGCCCTTCGGGACAGCCCTTCTATGGCTACACCTTC.

The rearrangement links TRBV10-3 to TRBJ1-1; D is undetermined. Germline V lookup: CDR1 ENHRY, CDR2 SYGVKD. V lost 4 bases and J lost 0, with 9 bases in between. The CDR3 runs 14 residues. Here the CDR3 reads CAISGPDMNTEAFF. CDR3 sequence (DNA): TGTGCCATCAGTGGTCCAGATATGAACACTGAAGCTTTCTTT.

The V and J genes are TRBV6-5 and TRBJ1-2; weak D call: TRBD1 (6 bases). The germline CDR1 and CDR2 sequences are MNHEY and SVGAGI. CDR3 length: 13 residues. V was shortened by 2 bases and J by 8 bases, with 12 bases between the two germline ends. This CDR3 is CASSYRRQGGYTF. The CDR3 region has the DNA TGTGCCAGCAGTTACCGACGCCAGGGGGGCTACACCTTC.

The chain couples TRBV6-2 or TRBV6-3 to TRBJ1-2; unclear D gene. From germline, CDR1 is MNHEY and CDR2 SVGEGT. CDR3 length equals 15 residues. Deletions cut 2 bases from V and 0 bases from J, with 10 bases between. In DNA form, the CDR3 reads TGTGCCAGCAGTTACGACGAGGTGGCTAACTATGGCTACACCTTC. Protein sequence: CASSYDEVANYGYTF.

The chain uses TRBV7-9 and TRBJ2-7, with 9 bases fitting TRBD1. CDR3 length: 14 residues. Germline V gene lookup returns CDR1 SEHNR and CDR2 FQNEAQ (reference sequence). Losses at the gene ends were 3 bases for V and 3 bases for J; bases not matched to a gene: 3. CDR3 region: CASSFRDRDYEQYF. The CDR3 coding sequence is TGTGCCAGCAGCTTCCGGGACAGGGACTACGAGCAGTACTTC.

V usage is TRBV10-3 and J usage is TRBJ2-1; maybe TRBD2 (7 bases). The CDR3 is made up of 16 amino acids. V was trimmed by 0 bases and J by 2 bases, leaving 11 bases between them. Looked up from germline, CDR1 is ENHRY and CDR2 is SYGVKD. In nucleotides, the CDR3 is TGTGCCATCAGTGAGTCGGGCGGGGGCACCTACAATGAGCAGTTCTTC. Translation gives CAISESGGGTYNEQFF.

The V and J genes are TRBV12-5 and TRBJ1-5; 8 positions agree with TRBD1. Looked up from germline, CDR1 is LGHNT and CDR2 is FRNRAP. Trimming removed 1 base from V and 7 bases from J; junction bases left unmatched: 15. This CDR3 has 18 amino acids. The CDR3 sequence is CASGLGFTGQVVVQPQHF. CDR3 sequence (DNA): TGTGCTAGTGGTTTGGGATTCACGGGACAGGTGGTAGTACAGCCCCAGCATTTT.

V usage is TRBV5-1 and J usage is TRBJ2-5; 13 nucleotides line up with TRBD2. The CDR3 sequence is 15 residues long. V was clipped by 4 bases and J by 2 bases; unmatched bases: 2. The V gene's germline CDR1 is SGHRS and CDR2 YFSETQ. The CDR3 sequence is CASSTLAGGQETQYF. The CDR3 DNA reads TGCGCCAGCAGCACACTAGCGGGGGGGCAAGAGACCCAGTACTTC.

DNA of the CDR3: TGTGCCAGCAGTTCTCACCCTTCGAAGGGGGCGAATGAGCAGTTCTTC. Amino acid sequence: CASSSHPSKGANEQFF. The chain uses TRBV6-5 and TRBJ2-1; TRBD1 aligns across 7 bases. CDR3 length: 16 residues. Germline trimming cut 4 bases from V and 7 bases from J; bases unmatched to any gene: 13. In germline, CDR1 is MNHEY, CDR2 SVGAGI.

This chain links TRBV7-9 with TRBJ1-2; perhaps TRBD1 as D (6 bases). Germline values: CDR1 SEHNR, CDR2 FQNEAQ (reference sequence). The CDR3 spans 14 residues. Trimming pared 7 bases from V and 8 bases from J, leaving 20 bases between. CDR3 in amino acids: CASTYTGKDLGYTF. Here the CDR3 DNA reads TGTGCCAGCACGTATACAGGGAAAGATTTGGGCTACACCTTC.

The chain carries TRBV5-1 and TRBJ1-4; 9 bases match TRBD1. CDR1 and CDR2 (germline): SGHRS, YFSETQ. The CDR3 runs 15 residues. V shed 4 bases and J 2 bases; nucleotides not matched to a gene: 3. The CDR3 is CASSIQGATNEKLFF. In DNA, the CDR3 is TGCGCCAGCAGCATACAGGGGGCCACTAATGAAAAACTGTTTTTT.